This T cell receptor (beta chain) originates from a study of cytomegalovirus exposure and HLA in healthy donors. Study-level points and caveats: Exclusion as indistinguishable affected some V segments, including TRBV6-2 and TRBV6-3.

Vbeta (60) and Jbeta (13) primers were used in the PCR. The repertoire was sequenced with immunoSEQ multiplex PCR; TCRdb's copy has only in-frame clones and lacks some. The repertoire has tens of thousands of clones, approximately 62% of them found once; the top ten carry 42%. Trimming removed 6 bases from V and 4 bases from J; junction bases left unmatched: 3. The CDR3 spans 12 residues. Germline values: CDR1 MNHNY, CDR2 SVGAGI (reference sequence). Details on this clone: Its target is not known.

The chain employs TRBV6-6 and TRBJ2-7; 7 bases line up with TRBD1. This sequence was found in a male donor in good health and CMV-seropositive. Sequencing input: PBMCs. The CDR3 protein is CASSPGGYEQYF. The CDR3 bases are TGTGCCAGCAGCCCAGGGGGATACGAGCAGTACTTC.